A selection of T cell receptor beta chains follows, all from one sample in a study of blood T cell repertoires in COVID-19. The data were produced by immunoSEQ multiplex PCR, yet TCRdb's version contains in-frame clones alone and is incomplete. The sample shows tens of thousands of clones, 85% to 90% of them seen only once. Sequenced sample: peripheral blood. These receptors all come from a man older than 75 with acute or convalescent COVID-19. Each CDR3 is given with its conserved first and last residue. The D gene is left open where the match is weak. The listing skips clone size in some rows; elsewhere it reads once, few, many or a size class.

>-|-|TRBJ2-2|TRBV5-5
TGTGCCAGCAGCTTGTTTAGCGGGAACACCGGGGAGCTGTTTTTT
CASSLFSGNTGELFF
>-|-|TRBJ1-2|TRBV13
TGTGCCAGCAGCTTAACTCCCTATGGCTACACCTTC
CASSLTPYGYTF
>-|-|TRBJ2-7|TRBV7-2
TGTGCCAGCAGCTCTTCCGGGACAACCTCCTACGAGCAGTACTTC
CASSSSGTTSYEQYF
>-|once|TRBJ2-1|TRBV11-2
TGTGCCAGCAGCCCCCATGACAATGAGCAGTTCTTC
CASSPHDNEQFF
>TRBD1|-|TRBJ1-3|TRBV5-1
TGCGCCAGCAGCTTGGGGACAGGGAGACTTGGAAACACCATATATTTT
CASSLGTGRLGNTIYF
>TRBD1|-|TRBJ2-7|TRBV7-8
TGTGCCAGCAGCCCCGGGACAGTATGGGAGCAGTACTTC
CASSPGTVWEQYF
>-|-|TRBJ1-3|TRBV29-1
TGCAGCGTAAGGAGCAGCTCTGGAAACACCATATATTTT
CSVRSSSGNTIYF
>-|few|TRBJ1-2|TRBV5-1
TGCGCCAGCAGCCTGGAGGCGGGGGATGGCTACACCTTC
CASSLEAGDGYTF
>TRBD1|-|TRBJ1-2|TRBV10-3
TGTGCCATCAGTGGACAGGGCCGGAACTATGGCTACACCTTC
CAISGQGRNYGYTF
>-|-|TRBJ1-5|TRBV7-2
TGTGCCAGCAGCCAGGGGTCACAGAGCAATCAGCCCCAGCATTTT
CASSQGSQSNQPQHF
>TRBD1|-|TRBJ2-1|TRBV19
TGTGCCAGTAGTATCCAGGGGGCTGACAATGAGCAGTTCTTC
CASSIQGADNEQFF
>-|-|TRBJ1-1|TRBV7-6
TGTGCCAGCAGCCCTCGGGGGGGCGAGGCCACTGAAGCTTTCTTT
CASSPRGGEATEAFF